The clone carrying this T cell receptor beta chain was observed a handful of times. The authors' processing: For nucleated cells, counts were estimated from reference gene primer amplification. Sequenced by immunoSEQ multiplex PCR; TCRdb stores in-frame clones only, minus some. For V, J and clone size, that table is used; D and trimming come from the DNA. The top ten hold around 4.1% of the sample, which has approximately 250,000 clones, about 86% seen once. This record comes from a study of blood T cell repertoires in COVID-19. Study-wide background: Nucleic acid was either cDNA or gDNA, and it came from T cells, B-cell-depleted T cells, or PBMCs.

Sequenced sample: PBMCs or T cells enriched from blood (not recorded which). The receptor comes from a man aged 25-40 years with acute COVID-19.

The CDR3 protein is CASSPRQGVNTEAFF. The DNA of the CDR3 is TGTGCCAGCAGCCCCCGACAGGGGGTGAACACTGAAGCTTTCTTT. The chain employs TRBV14 and TRBJ1-1; 9 bases align to TRBD1. The CDR3 extends over 15 amino acids. Losses at the gene ends were 4 bases for V and 0 bases for J; bases not matched to a gene: 3. The germline V gene has CDR1 SGHDN and CDR2 FVKESK.